This entry is about one T cell receptor beta chain. This entry comes from a study of blood T cell repertoires in COVID-19. Produced via immunoSEQ multiplex PCR; TCRdb's table is partial and in-frame only. The sample has around 56,000 clones, 80% seen once. With V trimmed by 5 bases and J by 3 bases, 8 bases remained unmatched. This CDR3 is built from 15 residues. Germline CDR1 reads PRHDT; CDR2 reads FYEKMQ (reference sequence). Material: peripheral blood. This rearrangement joins TRBV13 to TRBJ2-7; 9 nucleotides match TRBD1. The source of this sequence is a man aged 60-69 years with acute or convalescent COVID-19. CDR3 sequence reads: CASSRADRGGYEQYF. Written as DNA, the CDR3 is TGTGCCAGCAGCCGAGCGGACAGGGGTGGCTACGAGCAGTACTTC.